The 15 T cell receptor beta chains below come from one sample, sequenced in a study of CD8 T cells in Susac syndrome. RNA was extracted with the RNeasy kit, and a quantity of 0.5 to 1 ug was reverse transcribed using random hexamers. Using its own MiXCR run on the immunoSEQ multiplex PCR reads, TCRdb lists one record per CDR3 protein. Of 95,000 to 150,000 distinct CDR3 sequences detected, roughly 94% appear once; the ten largest clones hold 0.28%. The sequenced sample consisted of CD8+ T cells from PBMCs. The source of these receptors is a human donor with Susac syndrome.

The chain employs TRBV5-6 and TRBJ1-1; D gene ambiguous. The germline V and J ends were trimmed by 4 bases and 4 bases, with 11 bases remaining between them. The CDR3 length is 13 residues. From germline, CDR1 is SGHDT and CDR2 YYEEEE. Here the CDR3 reads CASSDGVITEAFF. For the CDR3, the DNA is TGTGCCAGCAGCGACGGGGTAATCACTGAAGCTTTCTTT.

The chain has TRBV4-1 and TRBJ2-1, with D uncertain. The CDR3 loop spans 13 amino acids. CDR1 MGHRA and CDR2 YSYEKL come from the germline V gene. Trimming took 1 base from V and 3 from J, leaving 4 bases between them. The CDR3 DNA reads as TGCGCCAGCAGCCAAGGGATCTACAATGAGCAGTTCTTC. Residues: CASSQGIYNEQFF.

The rearrangement joins TRBV5-4 to TRBJ1-5, with a possible D match to TRBD1 (5 bases). Trimming pared 2 bases from V and 5 bases from J, leaving 20 bases between. This CDR3 spans 17 amino acids. Germline lookup yields CDR1 SGHNT and CDR2 YYREEE (reference sequence). CDR3 bases: TGTGCCAGCAGCTTCTCTGGATCGGCAGGGCTGGATCAGCCCCAGCATTTT. This gives the protein CASSFSGSAGLDQPQHF.

V is TRBV4-1 and J is TRBJ2-5; 12 positions match TRBD2. CDR3 length: 15 amino acids. From germline, CDR1 is MGHRA and CDR2 YSYEKL. V trimming: 3 bases; J trimming: 5 bases; junction bases outside the gene matches: 4. Written as DNA, the CDR3 is TGCGCCAGCAGCCAGCGACTAGCGGGGGTGGAGACCCAGTACTTC. Translating it yields CASSQRLAGVETQYF.

The rearrangement joins TRBV4-1 to TRBJ2-3; D call uncertain. V was pared by 4 bases and J by 4 bases, with 24 bases between. The CDR3 sequence is 18 residues long. CDR1 is MGHRA, CDR2 YSYEKL, per germline. For the CDR3, the DNA is TGCGCCAGCAGCCGGTTAGATTTTAGCCGGAATCCAGCAGATACGCAGTATTTT. The encoded protein is CASSRLDFSRNPADTQYF.

This chain joins TRBV27 and TRBJ2-7, with 12 bases matching TRBD2. Trimming removed 2 bases from V and 9 bases from J; junction bases left unmatched: 5. The CDR3 runs to 14 residues. CDR1 is MNHEY, CDR2 SMNVEV, per germline (reference sequence). CDR3 amino acids: CASSLTSGGPSQYF. CDR3 in DNA: TGTGCCAGCAGTTTAACTAGCGGGGGGCCCTCGCAGTACTTC.

The chain joins TRBV29-1 to TRBJ2-6; D unresolved. Germline CDR1 and CDR2: SQVTM and ANQGSEA. Trimming removed 3 bases at V and 1 base at J, with 7 bases between. The CDR3 has 14 residues. This CDR3 is CSVDVGSGANVLTF. The CDR3 nucleotides read TGCAGCGTTGATGTGGGTTCTGGGGCCAACGTCCTGACTTTC.

The V call is TRBV5-6, the J call TRBJ2-2; D unresolved. From germline, CDR1 is SGHDT and CDR2 YYEEEE. Trimming pared 2 bases from V and 1 base from J, leaving 6 bases between. The CDR3 loop spans 14 amino acids. The CDR3 DNA sequence: TGTGCCAGCAGCTTAGACAAGAACACCGGGGAGCTGTTTTTT. It codes for CASSLDKNTGELFF. The full variable domain, its missing parts supplied by reference TRBV5-6 and TRBJ2-2, is DAGVTQSPTHLIKTRGQQVTLRCSPKSGHDTVSWYQQALGQGPQFIFQYYEEEERQRGNFPDRFSGHQFPNYSSELNVNALLLGDSALYLCASSLDKNTGELFFGEGSRLTVL.

The DNA of the CDR3 is TGCAGTGCTAGAGATATCGGGACTTTCCCCACAGATACGCAGTATTTT. This encodes CSARDIGTFPTDTQYF. The chain joins TRBV20-1 to TRBJ2-3; a weak D match, TRBD2 (6 bases). The germline CDR1 and CDR2 sequences are DFQATT and SNEGSKA (reference sequence). The CDR3 spans 16 residues. Trimming took off 0 bases at V and 2 bases at J, with 15 bases between the two ends.

The chain links TRBV7-6 to TRBJ2-3; D gene uncertain. Trimming cost V 5 bases and J 1 base, with 10 bases left between them. The CDR3 runs to 14 residues. CDR1 and CDR2 from the germline V gene are SGHVS and FNYEAQ. The CDR3 loop is CASSVGPGTDTQYF. The CDR3 nucleotides are TGTGCCAGCAGCGTAGGGCCAGGCACAGATACGCAGTATTTT.

The chain combines TRBV30 with TRBJ1-1; the D is unclear. CDR1 GTSNPN and CDR2 SVGIG come from the germline V gene (reference sequence). V dropped 4 bases and J dropped 7 bases, with 10 bases sitting between them. This CDR3 has 11 residues. CDR3 protein: CAWTLEGEAFF. The CDR3 DNA reads as TGTGCCTGGACCCTGGAGGGTGAAGCTTTCTTT.

The chain couples TRBV29-1 to TRBJ2-5, with D hard to call. Germline V lookup: CDR1 SQVTM, CDR2 ANQGSEA. Trimming cost V 6 bases and J 2 bases, with 16 bases left between them. The CDR3 length is 14 residues. DNA for the CDR3: TGCAGCGTCGCGGACCCGTGGAGTCAAGAGACCCAGTACTTC. Residues: CSVADPWSQETQYF.

V and J are TRBV6-2 or TRBV6-3 and TRBJ1-5; D gene unclear. The CDR3 totals 14 residues. V was pared by 4 bases and J by 7 bases, with 14 bases between. Germline CDR1 reads MNHEY; CDR2 reads SVGEGT. CDR3 in amino acids: CASSSDNRAQPQHF. CDR3 DNA: TGTGCCAGCAGTTCCGATAATCGAGCCCAGCCCCAGCATTTT.

This rearrangement joins TRBV20-1 to TRBJ1-2; D is ambiguous. The germline CDR1 and CDR2 sequences are DFQATT and SNEGSKA (reference sequence). The CDR3 contains 11 residues. Trimming cost V 6 bases and J 8 bases, with 13 bases left between them. The CDR3 is CSAHLWRGYTF. CDR3 bases: TGCAGTGCGCACCTTTGGAGGGGCTACACCTTC.

The chain has TRBV24-1 and TRBJ2-7; the D is unclear. This CDR3 contains 11 residues. The V and J ends lost 4 bases and 6 bases respectively, with 6 bases between them. Looked up from germline, CDR1 is KGHDR and CDR2 is SFDVKD. The CDR3 sequence is CATSEGGEQYF. CDR3 DNA sequence: TGTGCCACCAGTGAAGGCGGCGAGCAGTACTTC.